The next 9 T cell receptor beta chains were all read from a single sample in a study of cytomegalovirus exposure and HLA in healthy donors. Assay: immunoSEQ multiplex PCR; the TCRdb copy retains only in-frame clones and omits some. This sample has about 130,000 clones, with 89% found just once. The sample taken for sequencing was PBMCs. The receptor set was obtained from a woman aged 18-35 years in good health and CMV-seropositive.

This clone has a single count. This CDR3 is CASSLAPGHSGNTIYF. CDR3 nucleotide sequence: TGCGCCAGCAGCTTGGCCCCGGGACACTCTGGAAACACCATATATTTT. This sequence joins TRBV5-1 and TRBJ1-3, with D perhaps TRBD1 (6 bases). Looked up from germline, CDR1 is SGHRS and CDR2 is YFSETQ. V was clipped by 0 bases and J by 0 bases, with 10 bases between them. The CDR3 covers 16 residues.

The chain is built from TRBV7-2 and TRBJ2-3; D unresolved. Germline V gene data show CDR1 as SGHTA and CDR2 as FQGNSA. Trimming stripped 1 base from V and 1 base from J, with 6 bases between. There are 14 residues in the CDR3. Written as DNA, the CDR3 is TGTGCCAGCAGCTTAGTGGGCGGCACAGATACGCAGTATTTT. It is translated as CASSLVGGTDTQYF.

The rearrangement links TRBV27 to TRBJ1-2, with D possibly being TRBD1 (5 bases). Trimming pared 7 bases from V and 4 bases from J, leaving 13 bases between. CDR3 size: 13 residues. From germline, CDR1 is MNHEY and CDR2 SMNVEV (reference sequence). The CDR3 is CASTQGPPYGYTF. The CDR3 nucleotides are TGTGCCAGCACCCAGGGCCCTCCCTATGGCTACACCTTC.

The chain is built from TRBV7-9 and TRBJ2-2; no clear D gene. The CDR3 length is 11 residues. V was cut by 7 bases and J by 4 bases, with 4 bases left in between. The germline CDR1 and CDR2 sequences are SEHNR and FQNEAQ (reference sequence). This CDR3 is CASTGTGELFF. CDR3 nucleotide sequence: TGTGCCAGCACCGGCACCGGGGAGCTGTTTTTT.

V gene TRBV9 combines with J gene TRBJ1-5; no reliable D call. The V gene lost 3 bases and the J gene lost 3 bases, with 10 bases spanning the gap. The CDR3 extends over 14 amino acids. Looked up from germline, CDR1 is SGDLS and CDR2 is YYNGEE. DNA of the CDR3: TGTGCCAGCAGCGATCAGGTTTCCAATCAGCCCCAGCATTTT. It specifies CASSDQVSNQPQHF.

This clone was picked up a small number of times. The chain links TRBV19 to TRBJ1-5; no clear D. V was clipped by 7 bases and J by 7 bases, with 11 bases between them. CDR3 length: 12 amino acids. In germline, CDR1 is LNHDA, CDR2 SQIVND (reference sequence). The CDR3 DNA is TGTGCCAGTAATTCAGGTGCACAGCCCCAGCATTTT. Its protein is CASNSGAQPQHF.

The CDR3 protein is CASSSTGKTKNIQYF. The DNA of the CDR3 is TGTGCCAGCAGCTCCACAGGGAAAACCAAAAACATTCAGTACTTC. V usage is TRBV11-2 and J usage is TRBJ2-4; TRBD1 is a possible D gene (6 bases). The CDR3 contains 15 residues. The V end was cut by 4 bases, the J end by 2 bases, with 12 bases between. Germline CDR1 and CDR2: SGHAT and FQNNGV.

The chain has TRBV18 and TRBJ2-1; possibly TRBD2 for D (5 bases). The germline V gene encodes CDR1 KGHSH and CDR2 LQKENI. The CDR3 has 13 residues. V lost 3 bases and J lost 5, with 8 bases in between. CDR3 in DNA: TGTGCCAGCTCACCCCGGGGAAACAATGAGCAGTTCTTC. Its translation: CASSPRGNNEQFF.

The rearrangement joins TRBV5-1 to TRBJ2-2; D call uncertain. The length of the CDR3 is 13 residues. Germline values: CDR1 SGHRS, CDR2 YFSETQ. V lost 4 bases, J lost 4 bases, and 8 bases lay in between. CDR3 nucleotide sequence: TGCGCCAGCAGCCCTCCGAGCACCGGGGAGCTGTTTTTT. This gives the protein CASSPPSTGELFF.